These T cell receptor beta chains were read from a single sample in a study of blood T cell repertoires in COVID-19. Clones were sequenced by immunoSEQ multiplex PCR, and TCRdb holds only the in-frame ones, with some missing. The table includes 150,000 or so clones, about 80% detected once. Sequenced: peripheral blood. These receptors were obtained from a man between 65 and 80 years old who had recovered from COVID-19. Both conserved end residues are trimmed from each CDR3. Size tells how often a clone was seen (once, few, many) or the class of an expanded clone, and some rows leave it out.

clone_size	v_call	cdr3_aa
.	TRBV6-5	ASSKDGANYGYT
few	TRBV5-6	ASSFNSGEQY
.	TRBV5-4	ASSLAVSGSGGANVLT
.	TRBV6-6	ASSYTPGEPSYEQY
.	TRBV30	AWRRGLSTQY
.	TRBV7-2	ASSPGTILAKNIQY
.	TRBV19	ASSHPTGGSGRSEQF
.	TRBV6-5	ASSATGGVGEAF
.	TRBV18	ASSPKATGPTEAF
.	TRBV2	ASSRDRGMNTEAF
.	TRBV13	ASSSGANEKLF
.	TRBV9	ASSVDPGSDYGYT
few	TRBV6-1	ASSERSTDTQY
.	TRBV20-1	SATSPHEQF
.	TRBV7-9	ASSRTESGRYEQY
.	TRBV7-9	ASSPQGTGGYT
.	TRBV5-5	ASSLFLGGPSTGELF
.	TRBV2	ASSVRLAGVNEQF
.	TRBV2	ASSETGTGVLGQPQH
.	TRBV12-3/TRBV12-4	ASSLTATEAF
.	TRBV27	ASSYNRWDSPANTGELF
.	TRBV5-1	ASRLTPGSQETQY